This paragraph reports one T cell receptor (beta chain). The antigen remains undetermined. From germline, CDR1 is LNHDA and CDR2 SQIVND (reference sequence). Trimming pared 6 bases from V and 7 bases from J, leaving 25 bases between. The CDR3 has 17 residues. The data stem from a study of shared clonotypes between healthy human individuals. The authors loaded roughly 180 ng DNA, 30,000 to 35,000 T cell genomes, into sorted-subset replicate PCRs. Clones were sequenced by immunoSEQ multiplex PCR, and TCRdb holds only the in-frame ones, with some missing. The sample lists about 1.9 million clones; around 93% were seen once. Study outcomes and limitations: When naive CD4 clonotypes were compared across several donors, around 5% were shared. Estimated clonotype richness was generally higher in naive than memory subsets.

Naive CD8 cells were CD45RO-negative, positively selected for CCR7, excluding terminally differentiated effector memory CD45RA+ cells. There were only Caucasian adults among the donors, and all lived in Nashville, Tennessee. The sample comprised naive CD8+ T cells from PBMCs. This TCR was sampled from a man younger than 30 in good health. Some clones in this sample may be carry-over from other donors' samples. This sequence joins TRBV19 and TRBJ2-1; no clear D. CDR3 loop: CASSPPKLGWSLNEQFF. In DNA form, the CDR3 reads TGTGCCAGTAGCCCTCCTAAATTGGGTTGGAGCTTGAATGAGCAGTTCTTC.